This T cell receptor (beta chain) was found in a study of T-cell reconstitution after alpha-beta-depleted transplantation in children (dated by TCRdb to 2016 to 2017). About the investigation overall: Using TCR repertoire profiling, the study quantitatively followed how T-cell immune reconstitution unfolded in children after TCRalphabeta/CD19-depleted allogeneic hematopoietic cell transplantation.

V loses 3 bases of germline sequence and J loses 0 bases, and the interval between the two ends is 4 bases. Looking up the germline V gene (reference sequence) yields CDR1 DFQATT and CDR2 SNEGSKA. The CDR3 numbers 12 residues from cysteine through phenylalanine. CDR3 DNA is the only sequence kept; it has 36 bases, read in frame from the first base. This clonotype occurred many times. Its antigen is not yet known. Base-call qualities are not available, and no considerably larger clone is one nucleotide away. The library was made by PCR. The sequencing machine was an Illumina HiSeq 2500. TCR libraries were prepared with molecular barcoding, using unique molecular identifiers to normalize TCRbeta repertoire quantification. The raw public data were reprocessed by TCRdb itself: fastp quality trimming at Q25, MiXCR clonotype calling, in-frame beta chains only. All rows with the same CDR3 protein become a single entry with the most common DNA and genes. The sample yields about 360,000 distinct CDR3 sequences; more than 10% were counted once. Around 4.1% of the sample is held by the ten biggest clonotypes.

The starting material was PBMCs, obtained from the stem cell graft. Recombination joined TRBV20-1 with TRBJ2-3; the D gene lacks a confident call. The sequence was obtained from a human donor who donated a stem cell graft to a child with Fanconi anemia. The nucleotides read TGCAGTGCTAGGGAGAGCACAGATACGCAGTATTTT. It is translated as CSARESTDTQYF.